Below, 3 T cell receptor beta chains from the same sample are listed, as sequenced in a study of radiotherapy plus CTLA-4 blockade in lung cancer (dated by TCRdb to between 2017 and 2018). Preparation of the library involved the immunoSEQ multiplex PCR assay. TCRdb holds this immuneACCESS table with in-frame rearrangements only. Some clones are missing; in checked studies, unresolved V genes explain under half, and the rest has no known cause. The sample table lists around 130,000 clones, 70% to 90% of them with a count of one. The top ten clonotypes cover 5.5% to 7% of the sample. The source was peripheral blood, collected from a patient treated with radiotherapy plus ipilimumab. These receptors originate from a human donor with non-small cell lung cancer that progressed on radiotherapy plus ipilimumab.

Comments on this clone: The same CDR3 is also encoded by other DNA sequences in this sample. The chain carries TRBV5-1 and TRBJ1-3; D gene ambiguous. V shed 2 bases and J shed 2 bases, with 5 bases lying between them. Germline CDR1 is SGHRS and CDR2 is YFSETQ. CDR3 size: 13 residues. Here the CDR3 DNA reads TGCGCCAGCAGCTTAGGACCTGGAAACACCATATATTTT. It translates to CASSLGPGNTIYF.

This chain connects TRBV19 to TRBJ2-1, with 8 bases fitting TRBD2. V lost 5 bases to trimming and J lost 7 bases; unmatched junction nucleotides: 13. The CDR3 extends over 16 amino acids. From germline, CDR1 is LNHDA and CDR2 SQIVND (reference sequence). The CDR3 here is CASSSRSGTRGNEQFF. The CDR3 coding sequence is TGTGCCAGTAGTTCCCGCTCCGGGACTAGAGGGAATGAGCAGTTCTTC.

The chain carries TRBV7-8 and TRBJ1-2; 9 bases align to TRBD1. Germline CDR1 reads SGHVS; CDR2 reads FQNEAQ. This CDR3 spans 15 amino acids. With V trimmed by 5 bases and J by 2 bases, 6 bases remained unmatched. In nucleotides, the CDR3 is TGTGCCAGCAGCCCTACGGACAGGGGCAACTATGGCTACACCTTC. Amino acid sequence: CASSPTDRGNYGYTF.